Given below is one TCR beta chain in context. Its target is not known. These data originate in a study of shared clonotypes between healthy human individuals. Across the whole study: Per donor, three plates held CD4 naive cells, three held CD4 memory, two held CD8 naive and one held CD8 memory. Study-level results: Despite large depth, rarefaction showed incomplete sorted-subset sequencing. Clonotypes shared by all four donors outscored non-shared clonotypes in generation probability.

Evenly divided among several immunoSEQ plates was the genomic DNA of each subset. TCRdb keeps only in-frame clones here, not all; method: immunoSEQ multiplex PCR. The sample includes roughly 530,000 clones, 90% to 97% of them seen just once. Trimming cost V 5 bases and J 7 bases; bases outside gene matches: 9. The germline V gene has CDR1 LNHDA and CDR2 SQIVND (reference sequence). The CDR3 contains 15 residues. This sequence joins TRBV19 and TRBJ1-2, with 11 bases lining up with TRBD1. This receptor was obtained from a woman aged 25 to 39 in good health. Sequenced: naive CD4+ T cells sorted from blood. Subset defined: CD45RA+ positively selected. The CDR3 here is CASSFPGQGASGYTF. CDR3 coding DNA: TGTGCCAGTAGTTTCCCCGGACAGGGGGCATCTGGCTACACCTTC.